Below, 29 T cell receptor beta chains from the same sample are listed, as sequenced in a study of PD-1 blockade in classical Hodgkin lymphoma. Indicated time point: cycle 4 day 1 (C4D1), after more than five weeks of nivolumab. All patients experienced relapse after autologous stem cell transplantation, and brentuximab vedotin exposure was variable. Starting with thawed PBMCs, CD4+ T cells were purified by magnetic negative selection. Assay: immunoSEQ multiplex PCR; the TCRdb copy retains only in-frame clones and omits some. The table lists 20,000 to 25,000 clones, 80% to 85% of them singletons, with approximately 3% in the top ten. The sample consisted of CD4+ T cells from blood, taken before the fourth cycle of nivolumab. The receptors here all came from a human donor with classical Hodgkin lymphoma.

The chain joins TRBV29-1 to TRBJ2-2; D ambiguous. CDR3 length: 13 residues. Deletions cut 2 bases from V and 6 bases from J, with 10 bases between. From germline, CDR1 is SQVTM and CDR2 ANQGSEA. The CDR3 region is CSVEIGPAGELFF. CDR3 sequence (DNA): TGCAGCGTTGAAATAGGTCCCGCCGGGGAGCTGTTTTTT.

The chain uses TRBV19 and TRBJ1-6; D is uncertain. Germline assignment: CDR1 LNHDA and CDR2 SQIVND (reference sequence). The CDR3 runs 15 residues. With 4 bases removed from V and 5 bases from J, the gap between germline ends came to 12 bases. Here the CDR3 DNA reads TGTGCCAGTAGTAACCGCGGACGGGATAATTCACCCCTCCACTTT. It translates to CASSNRGRDNSPLHF.

J is TRBJ1-1 and V is TRBV18; D remains ambiguous. The CDR3 totals 13 residues. Per germline, CDR1 KGHSH and CDR2 LQKENI. The V end was cut by 2 bases, the J end by 1 base, with 5 bases between. The CDR3 region is CASSPIRNTEAFF. CDR3 DNA sequence: TGTGCCAGCTCACCAATCCGGAACACTGAAGCTTTCTTT.

This clone has only a few counts. V and J are TRBV28 and TRBJ1-5; no firm D call. The ends were cut back, 4 bases at V and 7 bases at J, with 11 bases in the middle. Germline V gene lookup returns CDR1 MDHEN and CDR2 SYDVKM. The CDR3 contains 13 residues. The CDR3: CASSWQVEQPQHF. DNA of the CDR3: TGTGCCAGCAGTTGGCAAGTGGAACAGCCCCAGCATTTT.

This clone is a singleton in its sample. This sequence joins TRBV2 and TRBJ2-5; D may be TRBD1 (6 bases). Germline V gives CDR1 SNHLY, CDR2 FYNNEI. V gave up 7 bases and J gave up 5 bases, with 14 bases separating them. CDR3 length: 13 residues. CDR3 protein: CASKQGGWETQYF. In DNA, the CDR3 is TGTGCCAGCAAGCAAGGGGGATGGGAGACCCAGTACTTC. The variable domain in full, with the rest retrieved from reference TRBV2 and TRBJ2-5, is EPEVTQTPSHQVTQMGQEVILRCVPISNHLYFYWYRQILGQKVEFLVSFYNNEISEKSEIFDDQFSVERPDGSNFTLKIRSTKLEDSAMYFCASKQGGWETQYFGPGTRLLVL.

The chain carries TRBV25-1 and TRBJ2-7, with 8 bases lining up with TRBD1. Germline values: CDR1 MGHDK, CDR2 SYGVNS. There are 14 residues in the CDR3. V lost 4 bases, J lost 8 bases, and 10 bases stayed unmatched. CDR3 amino acids: CASSVGQGATKQYF. The DNA of the CDR3 is TGTGCCAGCAGTGTCGGACAGGGCGCTACGAAGCAGTACTTC.

The chain recombines TRBV2 with TRBJ1-5, with TRBD1 identical over 8 bases. This CDR3 has 15 residues. The V gene's germline CDR1 is SNHLY and CDR2 FYNNEI. V shed 3 bases and J 4 bases; nucleotides not matched to a gene: 5. Here the CDR3 DNA reads TGTGCCAGCAGTGACCAGGGGGCGATGAATCAGCCCCAGCATTTT. As protein: CASSDQGAMNQPQHF.

The chain combines TRBV6-1 with TRBJ1-4; D remains ambiguous. This CDR3 is 13 amino acids long. Germline V gives CDR1 MNHNS, CDR2 SASEGT. Trimming took 10 bases from V and 1 from J, leaving 10 bases between them. The CDR3 DNA is TGTGCCACCAGACCCCAAACTAATGAAAAACTGTTTTTT. It translates to CATRPQTNEKLFF.

In this sample, this clone turned up once. The rearrangement uses TRBV9 and TRBJ2-5; 9 bases agree with TRBD1. The V and J ends lost 2 bases and 5 bases, in that order; junction bases with no gene match: 10. CDR1 is SGDLS and CDR2 is YYNGEE in the germline V gene. The CDR3 is 16 amino acids. CDR3 region: CASSVLSGQGMETQYF. CDR3 coding DNA: TGTGCCAGCAGCGTCCTATCGGGACAGGGCATGGAGACCCAGTACTTC.

The chain uses TRBV5-5 and TRBJ1-6, with D possibly matching TRBD1 (6 bases). Germline V lookup: CDR1 SGHKS, CDR2 YYEKEE (reference sequence). Trimming took 1 base from V and 4 from J, leaving 9 bases between them. CDR3 length: 15 amino acids. The CDR3 DNA reads as TGTGCCAGCAGCTTGAGTGACAGGTATAATTCACCCCTCCACTTT. This encodes CASSLSDRYNSPLHF. Full variable domain (remainder filled in from reference TRBV5-5 and TRBJ1-6): DAGVTQSPTHLIKTRGQQVTLRCSPISGHKSVSWYQQVLGQGPQFIFQYYEKEERGRGNFPDRFSARQFPNYSSELNVNALLLGDSALYLCASSLSDRYNSPLHFGNGTRLTVT.

The CDR3 region is CASGRDYGYTF. As DNA, the CDR3 is TGTGCCAGTGGGAGAGACTATGGCTACACCTTC. J is TRBJ1-2 and V is TRBV19, with D hard to call. Germline V gene lookup returns CDR1 LNHDA and CDR2 SQIVND (reference sequence). The CDR3 loop spans 11 amino acids. Trimming left V 8 bases short and J 3 bases short, with 7 bases between.

V and J are TRBV28 and TRBJ2-3; the D is unclear. Germline assignment: CDR1 MDHEN and CDR2 SYDVKM. The length of the CDR3 is 12 residues. The V end was cut by 6 bases, the J end by 2 bases, with 6 bases between. CDR3 in amino acids: CASRGSTDTQYF. The CDR3 DNA follows: TGTGCCAGCAGGGGTTCCACAGATACGCAGTATTTT.

The CDR3 nucleotides read TGTGCCAGCAGTAGGGGTGACAGGAGAGATTATAGCAATCAGCCCCAGCATTTT. It is translated as CASSRGDRRDYSNQPQHF. The J gene is TRBJ1-5, the V gene TRBV13; TRBD1 is a possible D gene (6 bases). V was clipped by 6 bases and J by 0 bases, with 21 bases between them. CDR3 length: 18 amino acids. The germline V gene encodes CDR1 PRHDT and CDR2 FYEKMQ (reference sequence).

In this sample, this clone turned up a few times. The chain employs TRBV10-3 and TRBJ2-3; no definite D call. Trimming cost V 0 bases and J 1 base, with 5 bases left between them. The CDR3 has 14 amino acids. Germline-derived CDR1 and CDR2 are ENHRY and SYGVKD. CDR3 DNA sequence: TGTGCCATCAGTGAGTCGGTTGGCACAGATACGCAGTATTTT. Translation gives CAISESVGTDTQYF.

J is TRBJ1-4 and V is TRBV18; the D gene is possibly TRBD1 (6 bases). Germline V CDR1 and CDR2: KGHSH, LQKENI. V lost 3 bases to trimming and J lost 4 bases, with 12 bases between them. The CDR3 extends over 15 amino acids. CDR3 loop: CASSPRTEHNEKLFF. In DNA, the CDR3 is TGTGCCAGCTCACCCCGGACAGAACATAATGAAAAACTGTTTTTT.

The rearrangement uses TRBV9 and TRBJ2-2; D remains ambiguous. The CDR3 is 13 amino acids. Germline V gene sequence: CDR1 SGDLS, CDR2 YYNGEE. Trimming removed 0 bases at V and 6 bases at J, with 6 bases between. CDR3 in amino acids: CASSVAVAGELFF. The CDR3 DNA follows: TGTGCCAGCAGCGTAGCAGTGGCCGGGGAGCTGTTTTTT.

The chain links TRBV4-1 to TRBJ1-2; no reliable D call. The CDR3 length is 17 residues. V was clipped by 1 base and J by 0 bases, with 15 bases between them. The germline CDR1 and CDR2 sequences are MGHRA and YSYEKL. CDR3 residues: CASSQASDRYSNYGYTF. CDR3 bases: TGCGCCAGCAGCCAAGCTTCGGACCGCTACTCTAACTATGGCTACACCTTC.

This rearrangement joins TRBV4-2 to TRBJ2-5, with 11 bases lining up with TRBD2. The V and J ends lost 4 bases and 4 bases, in that order; junction bases with no gene match: 2. The CDR3 contains 14 residues. CDR1 and CDR2 from the germline V gene are LGHNA and YNFKEQ. CDR3 sequence: CASSLTSGGETQYF. The CDR3 nucleotides read TGTGCCAGCAGCCTAACTAGCGGGGGAGAGACCCAGTACTTC.

The chain links TRBV9 to TRBJ2-1; 7 nucleotides align to TRBD1. Germline lookup yields CDR1 SGDLS and CDR2 YYNGEE. This CDR3 is 15 amino acids long. Trimming removed 4 bases from V and 8 bases from J; junction bases left unmatched: 12. This CDR3 is CASSQGHQGGYEQFF. The CDR3 region has the DNA TGTGCCAGCAGCCAAGGGCATCAAGGGGGCTATGAGCAGTTCTTC.

J is TRBJ2-1 and V is TRBV5-1, with D perhaps matching TRBD1 (6 bases). CDR3 length: 14 residues. Trimming took 4 bases from V and 10 from J, leaving 18 bases between them. Germline V gives CDR1 SGHRS, CDR2 YFSETQ. CDR3 DNA: TGCGCCAGCAGCCCCGGGCCAGGGGCACCCGAGCAGTTCTTC. It is translated as CASSPGPGAPEQFF.

The chain links TRBV7-2 to TRBJ2-7; TRBD2 is a possible D gene (5 bases). Looked up from germline, CDR1 is SGHTA and CDR2 is FQGNSA. V dropped 1 base and J dropped 3 bases, with 7 bases sitting between them. The CDR3 spans 13 residues. CDR3 coding DNA: TGTGCCAGCAGCTTAGTTGAGGGCTACGAGCAGTACTTC. It translates to CASSLVEGYEQYF.

The chain links TRBV18 to TRBJ1-1; 7 bases map to TRBD1. The J segment lost 3 bases and the V segment lost 6 bases, leaving 4 bases of the junction unmatched. This CDR3 comprises 13 residues. Germline V CDR1 and CDR2: KGHSH, LQKENI. In DNA form, the CDR3 reads TGTGCCAGCTCTCCCACAGGGGACACTGAAGCTTTCTTT. Amino acid sequence: CASSPTGDTEAFF.

V gene TRBV7-9 combines with J gene TRBJ2-3; 8 bases fit TRBD2. V lost 3 bases and J lost 2; bases outside the gene matches: 13. Germline V gene sequence: CDR1 SEHNR, CDR2 FQNEAQ (reference sequence). This CDR3 is 18 amino acids long. CDR3 sequence: CASSFRPLLAAHTDTQYF. CDR3 DNA: TGTGCCAGCAGCTTTCGCCCCCTACTAGCGGCGCACACAGATACGCAGTATTTT.

This chain links TRBV19 with TRBJ1-1; a possible D gene is TRBD1 (5 bases). The CDR3 covers 15 residues. Germline-derived CDR1 and CDR2 are LNHDA and SQIVND (reference sequence). The V end was cut by 3 bases, the J end by 1 base, with 12 bases between. The CDR3 nucleotides are TGTGCCAGTAGTATCATGGGGGAGGGGAACACTGAAGCTTTCTTT. This sequence encodes CASSIMGEGNTEAFF.

The gene calls are TRBV7-2 and TRBJ1-5; 7 bases agree with TRBD1. Germline CDR1 is SGHTA and CDR2 is FQGNSA. V lost 4 bases, J lost 5 bases, and 5 bases stayed unmatched. This CDR3 has 14 residues. CDR3 nucleotides: TGTGCCAGCAGCTCCCTGACAGGGCATCAGCCCCAGCATTTT. This gives the protein CASSSLTGHQPQHF.

The genes are TRBV7-2 and TRBJ1-1; D uncertain. Trimming cost V 2 bases and J 4 bases, with 8 bases left between them. Germline CDR1 and CDR2: SGHTA and FQGNSA. This CDR3 has 13 residues. CDR3 sequence: CASSLRRATEAFF. The CDR3 DNA reads as TGTGCCAGCAGCTTAAGGAGGGCCACTGAAGCTTTCTTT.

This rearrangement joins TRBV5-1 to TRBJ2-5; tentative D call: TRBD2 (6 bases). Germline CDR1 and CDR2: SGHRS and YFSETQ. The CDR3 consists of 16 residues. V was cut by 5 bases and J by 1 base, with 18 bases left in between. The CDR3 loop reads CASRGVGGPTQETQYF. CDR3 nucleotides: TGCGCCAGCAGAGGGGTCGGGGGTCCCACCCAAGAGACCCAGTACTTC.

The gene calls are TRBV5-1 and TRBJ2-2, with D tentatively TRBD1 (6 bases). The length of the CDR3 is 15 residues. Germline values: CDR1 SGHRS, CDR2 YFSETQ. Trimming removed 4 bases at V and 0 bases at J, with 10 bases between. The CDR3 region is CASSLQGPNTGELFF. CDR3 nucleotide sequence: TGCGCCAGCAGCCTACAGGGTCCGAACACCGGGGAGCTGTTTTTT. The whole variable domain, remainder taken from reference TRBV5-1 and TRBJ2-2, is KAGVTQTPRYLIKTRGQQVTLSCSPISGHRSVSWYQQTPGQGLQFLFEYFSETQRNKGNFPGRFSGRQFSNSRSEMNVSTLELGDSALYLCASSLQGPNTGELFFGEGSRLTVL.

The rearrangement links TRBV10-3 to TRBJ1-6, with 8 bases fitting TRBD1. The CDR3 consists of 13 residues. V was pared by 7 bases and J by 7 bases, with 3 bases of the junction left unmatched. Per the germline V gene, CDR1 is ENHRY and CDR2 is SYGVKD. This CDR3 reads CAIMAGGNSPLHF. The CDR3, as DNA: TGTGCCATCATGGCAGGGGGCAATTCACCCCTCCACTTT.